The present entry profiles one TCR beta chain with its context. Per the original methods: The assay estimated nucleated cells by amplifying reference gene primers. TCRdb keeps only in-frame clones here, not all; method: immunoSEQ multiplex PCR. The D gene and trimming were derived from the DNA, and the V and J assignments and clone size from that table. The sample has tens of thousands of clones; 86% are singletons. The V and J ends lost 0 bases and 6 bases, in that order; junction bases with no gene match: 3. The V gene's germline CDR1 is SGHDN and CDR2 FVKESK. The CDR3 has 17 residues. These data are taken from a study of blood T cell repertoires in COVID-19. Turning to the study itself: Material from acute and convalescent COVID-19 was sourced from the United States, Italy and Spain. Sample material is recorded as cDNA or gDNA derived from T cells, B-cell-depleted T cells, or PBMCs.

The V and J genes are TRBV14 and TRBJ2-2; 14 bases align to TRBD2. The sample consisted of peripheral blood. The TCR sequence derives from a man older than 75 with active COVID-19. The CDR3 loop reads CASSQDLTSGRAGELFF. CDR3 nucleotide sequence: TGTGCCAGCAGCCAAGATTTGACTAGCGGGAGGGCCGGGGAGCTGTTTTTT.